Listed here are 24 T cell receptor beta chains from one sample, sequenced in a study of breast tumors, draining lymph nodes, adjacent tissues. TCRdb fed the multiplex PCR reads into MiXCR, producing one record per CDR3 protein. The sample shows roughly 11,000 distinct CDR3 sequences, approximately 55% of them seen only once. The specimen was breast tumor tissue. These receptors were obtained from a female donor with breast cancer. Some clones in this sample may be carry-over from other donors' samples.

Many counts were recorded for this clonotype. The chain carries TRBV2 and TRBJ1-4, with TRBD1 matching 7 bases. The V gene's germline CDR1 is SNHLY and CDR2 FYNNEI. The CDR3 runs 15 residues. V shed 2 bases, J shed 8 bases, and the junction held 8 bases outside the gene matches. The CDR3 DNA reads as TGTGCCAGCAGTGAACTCCAGGGGGAGAGGGAAAAACTGTTTTTT. Protein product: CASSELQGEREKLFF.

This clonotype was detected many times. This chain links TRBV20-1 with TRBJ2-4, with a weak D call TRBD1 (5 bases). V was clipped by 6 bases and J by 0 bases, with 9 bases between them. Germline-derived CDR1 and CDR2 are DFQATT and SNEGSKA (reference sequence). The CDR3 runs to 13 residues. This CDR3 is CSAEDIAKNIQYF. CDR3 coding DNA: TGCAGTGCCGAGGACATAGCCAAAAACATTCAGTACTTC.

The chain is built from TRBV6-1 and TRBJ1-6; the D is unclear. This CDR3 has 16 amino acids. The V and J ends lost 4 bases and 0 bases respectively, with 10 bases between them. Germline values: CDR1 MNHNS, CDR2 SASEGT. Here the CDR3 reads CASSAHSSSYNSPLHF. CDR3 bases: TGTGCCAGCAGTGCTCACTCGAGCTCCTATAATTCACCCCTCCACTTT.

The DNA for the CDR3 is TGTGCCAGCAGTGACCCGGGGGCTAACTATGGCTACACCTTC. This translates into CASSDPGANYGYTF. V is TRBV12-3 or TRBV12-4 and J is TRBJ1-2; possibly TRBD1 for D (5 bases). V was clipped by 5 bases and J by 0 bases, with 10 bases between them. The CDR3 contains 14 residues.

This clonotype was detected a few times. The CDR3 region is CASSFAGTQSNEQFF. In nucleotides, the CDR3 is TGTGCCAGCAGCTTCGCCGGGACCCAATCCAATGAGCAGTTCTTC. The chain uses TRBV5-6 and TRBJ2-1; tentatively, D is TRBD1 or TRBD2 (5 bases each). V was cut by 2 bases and J by 6 bases, with 15 bases left in between. Germline loops: CDR1 SGHDT, CDR2 YYEEEE. The CDR3 spans 15 residues.

The chain has TRBV5-5 and TRBJ1-4; D possibly corresponds to TRBD1 (5 bases). CDR1 SGHKS and CDR2 YYEKEE come from the germline V gene (reference sequence). This CDR3 has 15 amino acids. V shed 5 bases and J shed 7 bases, with 18 bases lying between them. CDR3 coding DNA: TGTGCCAGCAGTTATAGCGGGGGAGTCGGTGAAAAACTGTTTTTT. Its protein product is CASSYSGGVGEKLFF.

The chain carries TRBV20-1 and TRBJ2-3, with D maybe TRBD1 (6 bases). Germline CDR1 is DFQATT and CDR2 is SNEGSKA (reference sequence). The CDR3 is 12 residues long. The CDR3 coding sequence is TGCAGCTTAGGGACACTTGCAGATACGCAGTATTTT. Translating it yields CSLGTLADTQYF.

The chain couples TRBV12-3 or TRBV12-4 to TRBJ2-3; D not certain. V lost 3 bases, J lost 2 bases, and 9 bases lay in between. CDR3 length equals 14 residues. For the CDR3, the DNA is TGTGCCAGCAGTTTGGGCCAGCCCACAGATACGCAGTATTTT. This gives the protein CASSLGQPTDTQYF.

The chain joins TRBV7-9 to TRBJ2-1; TRBD1 aligns across 11 bases. The germline gives CDR1 SEHNR, CDR2 FQNEAQ (reference sequence). The CDR3 contains 15 residues. V gave up 5 bases and J gave up 8 bases; unmatched junction bases: 8. The CDR3 loop is CASSRDRGYGDEQFF. In DNA form, the CDR3 reads TGTGCCAGCAGCCGGGACAGGGGGTACGGGGATGAGCAGTTCTTC.

The rearrangement uses TRBV18 and TRBJ1-3; 7 nucleotides align to TRBD1. Trimming cost V 2 bases and J 3 bases; bases outside gene matches: 4. The CDR3 totals 15 residues. Per the germline V gene, CDR1 is KGHSH and CDR2 is LQKENI. CDR3 in amino acids: CASSPSGGGGNTIYF. Here the CDR3 DNA reads TGTGCCAGCTCACCATCAGGGGGAGGTGGAAACACCATATATTTT.

This clonotype was counted a few times. The V call is TRBV20-1, the J call TRBJ1-3, with 8 nucleotides matching TRBD1. This CDR3 has 15 residues. Germline V gene sequence: CDR1 DFQATT, CDR2 SNEGSKA (reference sequence). Trimming took 0 bases from V and 2 from J; bases not matched to a gene: 3. In DNA form, the CDR3 reads TGCAGTGCTAGAGATTCGACAGGGGCTGGAAACACCATATATTTT. Translating gives CSARDSTGAGNTIYF.

This clonotype was seen more than once but under ten times. The chain recombines TRBV5-1 with TRBJ1-4; 7 bases match TRBD1. Germline values: CDR1 SGHRS, CDR2 YFSETQ. V was pared by 5 bases and J by 0 bases, with 13 bases of the junction left unmatched. This CDR3 is built from 18 residues. The CDR3: CASRYLTGPPATNEKLFF. The CDR3 DNA follows: TGCGCCAGCAGGTATTTGACAGGGCCTCCTGCAACTAATGAAAAACTGTTTTTT.

This clonotype has at least ten counts. The chain has TRBV11-2 and TRBJ2-3, with 9 bases fitting TRBD2. The CDR3 covers 17 residues. The J segment lost 2 bases and the V segment lost 2 bases, leaving 8 bases of the junction unmatched. The germline V gene has CDR1 SGHAT and CDR2 FQNNGV. The CDR3 DNA is TGTGCCAGCAGCTTACGCGGGAGGGCCGGCTTCACAGATACGCAGTATTTT. It translates to CASSLRGRAGFTDTQYF.

By share of the sample, this clonotype is medium-sized. V gene TRBV6-5 combines with J gene TRBJ1-5; D gene uncertain. V was clipped by 7 bases and J by 0 bases, with 10 bases between them. The CDR3 is 14 amino acids. Germline CDR1 reads MNHEY; CDR2 reads SVGAGI. CDR3 residues: CASKGRNSNQPQHF. The CDR3 nucleotides read TGTGCCAGCAAGGGCAGGAATAGCAATCAGCCCCAGCATTTT.

This sequence joins TRBV20-1 and TRBJ1-2; TRBD1 matches 9 bases. CDR1 DFQATT and CDR2 SNEGSKA come from the germline V gene (reference sequence). The CDR3 contains 14 residues. V gave up 2 bases and J gave up 3 bases; unmatched junction bases: 4. CDR3 coding DNA: TGCAGTGCTAGACTGACAGGGGGGGACTATGGCTACACCTTC. Translating it yields CSARLTGGDYGYTF.

The chain has TRBV10-3 and TRBJ2-5, with 8 nucleotides matching TRBD1. This CDR3 comprises 14 residues. Per the germline V gene, CDR1 is ENHRY and CDR2 is SYGVKD. The ends lost 5 bases at V and 1 base at J; junction bases unmatched: 3. This CDR3 is CAISSQGAQETQYF. The CDR3 nucleotides read TGTGCCATCAGTTCGCAGGGGGCCCAAGAGACCCAGTACTTC.

This chain uses TRBV27 with TRBJ2-3; 9 positions match TRBD2. V was pared by 5 bases and J by 4 bases, with 7 bases of the junction left unmatched. Germline loops: CDR1 MNHEY, CDR2 SMNVEV (reference sequence). The CDR3 length is 15 residues. Here the CDR3 reads CASSPREGRADTQYF. The CDR3 DNA follows: TGTGCCAGCAGTCCGCGGGAGGGCCGAGCAGATACGCAGTATTTT.

Sample share makes this clonotype medium-sized. The V and J genes are TRBV7-8 and TRBJ1-5; 8 bases match TRBD1. In germline, CDR1 is SGHVS, CDR2 FQNEAQ. The CDR3 has 17 amino acids. The trim removed 2 bases at V and 2 bases at J, leaving 8 bases unmatched. This CDR3 reads CASSLKGQAGGNQPQHF. DNA of the CDR3: TGTGCCAGCAGCTTAAAGGGACAGGCGGGGGGCAATCAGCCCCAGCATTTT.

With regard to this clonotype: One end of the junction does not line up with germline, which may come from a read error. This rearrangement joins TRBV6-1 to TRBJ1-2; 8 bases are shared with TRBD1. This CDR3 spans 13 amino acids. Germline lookup yields CDR1 MNHNS and CDR2 SASEGT. CDR3 in DNA: TGTGCCGGCAACAGACAGGGGAGCCATGGCTGCACCTTC. It encodes CAGNRQGSHGCTF.

CDR3 sequence: CSVDSASTDTQYF. DNA of the CDR3: TGCAGCGTTGACAGCGCCAGCACAGATACGCAGTATTTT. This chain uses TRBV29-1 with TRBJ2-3; D is unresolved. Trimming cost V 3 bases and J 0 bases, with 7 bases left between them. CDR1 and CDR2 from the germline V gene are SQVTM and ANQGSEA. This CDR3 spans 13 amino acids.

This clonotype was detected only a few times. The V and J genes are TRBV4-1 and TRBJ2-7; no clear D gene. V was shortened by 1 base and J by 0 bases, with 13 bases between the two germline ends. Germline CDR1 is MGHRA and CDR2 is YSYEKL. The CDR3 consists of 16 residues. CDR3 region: CASSQVFRAYSYEQYF. CDR3 sequence (DNA): TGCGCCAGCAGCCAAGTTTTTAGGGCATACTCCTACGAGCAGTACTTC.

The V call is TRBV4-1, the J call TRBJ2-7; D could derive from TRBD1 or TRBD2 (6 bases each). The ends were cut back, 0 bases at V and 4 bases at J, with 16 bases in the middle. The CDR3 is 16 amino acids. CDR1 and CDR2 (germline): MGHRA, YSYEKL. CDR3 nucleotide sequence: TGCGCCAGCAGCCAAGATTCCTTCGCGGGACAATACGAGCAGTACTTC. It codes for CASSQDSFAGQYEQYF.

This clonotype was detected many times. This may stem from a read error, because a much larger clone lies one nucleotide away. The chain uses TRBV6-5 and TRBJ1-2; D perhaps matches TRBD1 (5 bases). The CDR3 covers 14 residues. Germline values: CDR1 MNHEY, CDR2 SVGAGI. V was shortened by 5 bases and J by 1 base, with 11 bases between the two germline ends. The DNA of the CDR3 is TGTGCCAGCAGTCCAGTGGGGGATAACTATGGCTACACCTTC. It codes for CASSPVGDNYGYTF.

The chain employs TRBV6-6 and TRBJ2-7, with D possibly TRBD2 on 7 matching bases. The CDR3 loop spans 14 amino acids. CDR1 MNHNY and CDR2 SVGAGI come from the germline V gene (reference sequence). V was cut by 6 bases and J by 0 bases, with 12 bases left in between. CDR3 protein: CASRRGGSSYEQYF. The CDR3, as DNA: TGTGCCAGCAGGAGGGGGGGAAGCTCCTACGAGCAGTACTTC.